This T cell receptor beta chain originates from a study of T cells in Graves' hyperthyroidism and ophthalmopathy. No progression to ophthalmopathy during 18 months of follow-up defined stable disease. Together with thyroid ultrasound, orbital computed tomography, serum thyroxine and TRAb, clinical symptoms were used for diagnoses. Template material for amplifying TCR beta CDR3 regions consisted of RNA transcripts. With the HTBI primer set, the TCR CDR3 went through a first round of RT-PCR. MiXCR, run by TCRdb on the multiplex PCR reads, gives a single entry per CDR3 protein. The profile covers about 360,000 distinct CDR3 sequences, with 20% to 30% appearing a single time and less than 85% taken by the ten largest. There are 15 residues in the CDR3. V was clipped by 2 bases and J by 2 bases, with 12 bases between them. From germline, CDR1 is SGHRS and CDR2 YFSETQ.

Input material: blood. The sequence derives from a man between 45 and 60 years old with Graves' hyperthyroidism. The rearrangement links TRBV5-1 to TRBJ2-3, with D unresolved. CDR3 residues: CASSFWQPTTDTQYF. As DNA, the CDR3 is TGCGCCAGCAGCTTTTGGCAGCCAACCACAGATACGCAGTATTTT.